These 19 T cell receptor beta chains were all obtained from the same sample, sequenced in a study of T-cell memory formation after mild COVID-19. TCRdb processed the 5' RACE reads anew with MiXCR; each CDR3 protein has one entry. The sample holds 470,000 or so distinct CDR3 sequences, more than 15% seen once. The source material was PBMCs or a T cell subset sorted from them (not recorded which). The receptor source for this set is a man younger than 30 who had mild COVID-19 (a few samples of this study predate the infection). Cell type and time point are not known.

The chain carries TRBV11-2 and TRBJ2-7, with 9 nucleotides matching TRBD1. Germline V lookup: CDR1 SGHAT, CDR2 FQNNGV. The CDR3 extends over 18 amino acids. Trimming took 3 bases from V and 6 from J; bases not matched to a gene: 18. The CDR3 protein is CASSFYFYTPGQGVEQYV. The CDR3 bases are TGTGCCAGCAGCTTTTACTTCTATACTCCGGGACAGGGAGTCGAGCAGTACGTC.

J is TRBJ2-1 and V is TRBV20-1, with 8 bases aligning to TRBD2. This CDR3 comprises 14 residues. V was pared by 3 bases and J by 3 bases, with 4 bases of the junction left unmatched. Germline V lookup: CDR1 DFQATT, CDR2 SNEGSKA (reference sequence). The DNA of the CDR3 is TGCAGTGCTAGTCGCGCGGGGGGCTACAATGAGCAGTTCTTC. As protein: CSASRAGGYNEQFF.

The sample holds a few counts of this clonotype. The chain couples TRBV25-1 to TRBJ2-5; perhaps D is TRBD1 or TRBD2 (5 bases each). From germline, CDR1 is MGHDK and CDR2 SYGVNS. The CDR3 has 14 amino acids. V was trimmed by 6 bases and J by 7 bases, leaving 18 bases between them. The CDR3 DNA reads TGTGCCAGCAGGAGGGGTCATAAGGGTGGGACCCAGTACTTC. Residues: CASRRGHKGGTQYF.

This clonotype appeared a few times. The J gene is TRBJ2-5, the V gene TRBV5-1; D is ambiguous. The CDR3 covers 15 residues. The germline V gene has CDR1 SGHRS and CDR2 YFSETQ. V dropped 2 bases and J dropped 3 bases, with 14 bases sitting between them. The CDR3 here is CASSFLGPSEETQYF. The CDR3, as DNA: TGCGCCAGCAGCTTCCTGGGCCCATCTGAAGAGACCCAGTACTTC.

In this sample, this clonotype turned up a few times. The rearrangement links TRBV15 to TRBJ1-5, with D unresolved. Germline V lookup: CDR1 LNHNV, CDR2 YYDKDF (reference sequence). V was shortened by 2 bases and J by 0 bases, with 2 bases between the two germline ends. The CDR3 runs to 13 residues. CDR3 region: CATSRFSNQPQHF. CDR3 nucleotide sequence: TGTGCCACCAGCAGATTTAGCAATCAGCCCCAGCATTTT.

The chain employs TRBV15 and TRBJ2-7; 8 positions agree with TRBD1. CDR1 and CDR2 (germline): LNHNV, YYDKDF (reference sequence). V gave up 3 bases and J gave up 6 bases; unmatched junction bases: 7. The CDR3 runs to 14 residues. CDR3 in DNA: TGTGCCACCAGCAGCCGACAGGGGTTCTCCGAGCAGTACGTC. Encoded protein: CATSSRQGFSEQYV.

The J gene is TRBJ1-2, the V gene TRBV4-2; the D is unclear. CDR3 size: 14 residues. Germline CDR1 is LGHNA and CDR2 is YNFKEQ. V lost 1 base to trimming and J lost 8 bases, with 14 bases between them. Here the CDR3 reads CASSQGEGMRGYTF. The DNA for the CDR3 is TGTGCCAGCAGCCAAGGGGAGGGAATGCGCGGCTACACCTTC.

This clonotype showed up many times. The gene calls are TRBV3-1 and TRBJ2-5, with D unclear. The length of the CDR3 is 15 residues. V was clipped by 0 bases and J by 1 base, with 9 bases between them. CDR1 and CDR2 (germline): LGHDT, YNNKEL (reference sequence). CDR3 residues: CASSQDPSSQETQYF. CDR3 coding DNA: TGTGCCAGCAGCCAAGATCCGTCATCCCAAGAGACCCAGTACTTC.

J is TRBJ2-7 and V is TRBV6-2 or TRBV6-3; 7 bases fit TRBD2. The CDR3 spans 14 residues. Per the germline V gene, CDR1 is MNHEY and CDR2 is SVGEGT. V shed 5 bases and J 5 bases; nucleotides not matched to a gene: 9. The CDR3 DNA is TGTGCCAGCAGTCCTCCGGGACTAATCCACGAGCAGTACTTC. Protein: CASSPPGLIHEQYF.

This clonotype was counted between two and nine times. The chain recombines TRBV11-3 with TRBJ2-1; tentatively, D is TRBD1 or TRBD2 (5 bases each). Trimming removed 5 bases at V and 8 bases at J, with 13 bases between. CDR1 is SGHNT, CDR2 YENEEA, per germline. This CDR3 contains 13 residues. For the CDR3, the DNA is TGTGCCAGCAGCACGGGGCCGGGCTATGAGCAGTTCTTC. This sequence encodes CASSTGPGYEQFF.

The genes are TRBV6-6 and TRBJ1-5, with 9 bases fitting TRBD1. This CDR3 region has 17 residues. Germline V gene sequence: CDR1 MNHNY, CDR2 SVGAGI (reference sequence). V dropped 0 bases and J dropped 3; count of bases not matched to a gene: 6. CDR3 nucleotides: TGTGCCAGCAGTTACTCAACCGGGACAGGGAACAATCAGCCCCAGCATTTT. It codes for CASSYSTGTGNNQPQHF.

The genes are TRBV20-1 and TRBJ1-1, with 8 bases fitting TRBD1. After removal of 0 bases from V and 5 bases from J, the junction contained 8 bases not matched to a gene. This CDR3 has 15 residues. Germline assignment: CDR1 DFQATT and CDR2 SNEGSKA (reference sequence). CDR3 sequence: CSARDPGQGYTEAFF. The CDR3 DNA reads TGCAGTGCTAGAGATCCTGGACAGGGTTATACTGAAGCTTTCTTT.

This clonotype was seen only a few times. CDR3 sequence (DNA): TGTGCCAGCAGCCCCCCGGCCCGACAGGGATTCGGCTACACCTTC. This sequence encodes CASSPPARQGFGYTF. The rearrangement uses TRBV7-2 and TRBJ1-2, with 7 bases fitting TRBD1. Germline-derived CDR1 and CDR2 are SGHTA and FQGNSA. This CDR3 has 15 residues. J gave up 8 bases and V 5 bases, and 14 bases lay outside the gene matches.

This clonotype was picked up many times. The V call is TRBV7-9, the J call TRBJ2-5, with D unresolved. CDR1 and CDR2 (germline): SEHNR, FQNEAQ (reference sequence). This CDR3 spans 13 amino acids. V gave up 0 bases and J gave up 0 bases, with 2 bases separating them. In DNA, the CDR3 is TGTGCCAGCAGCTTAGCCCACCAAGAGACCCAGTACTTC. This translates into CASSLAHQETQYF.

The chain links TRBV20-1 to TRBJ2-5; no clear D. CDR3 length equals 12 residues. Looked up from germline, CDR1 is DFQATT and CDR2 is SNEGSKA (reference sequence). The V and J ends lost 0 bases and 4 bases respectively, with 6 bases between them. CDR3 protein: CSARDTPETQYF. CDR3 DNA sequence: TGCAGTGCTAGAGATACGCCAGAGACCCAGTACTTC.

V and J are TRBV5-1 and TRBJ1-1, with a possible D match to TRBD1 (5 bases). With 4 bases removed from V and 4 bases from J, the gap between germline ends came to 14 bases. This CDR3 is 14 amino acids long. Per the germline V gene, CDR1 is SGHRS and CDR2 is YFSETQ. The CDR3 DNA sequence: TGCGCCAGCAGCCCCAGGGCCGAGGTCACTGAAGCTTTCTTT. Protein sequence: CASSPRAEVTEAFF. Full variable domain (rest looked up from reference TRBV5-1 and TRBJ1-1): KAGVTQTPRYLIKTRGQQVTLSCSPISGHRSVSWYQQTPGQGLQFLFEYFSETQRNKGNFPGRFSGRQFSNSRSEMNVSTLELGDSALYLCASSPRAEVTEAFFGQGTRLTVV.

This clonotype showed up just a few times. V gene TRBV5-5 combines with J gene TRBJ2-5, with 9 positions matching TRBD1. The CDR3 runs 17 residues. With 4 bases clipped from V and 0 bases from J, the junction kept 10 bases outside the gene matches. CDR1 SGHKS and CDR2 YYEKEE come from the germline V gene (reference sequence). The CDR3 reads CASSPMGQGRYQETQYF. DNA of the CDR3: TGTGCCAGCAGCCCAATGGGACAGGGAAGGTACCAAGAGACCCAGTACTTC.

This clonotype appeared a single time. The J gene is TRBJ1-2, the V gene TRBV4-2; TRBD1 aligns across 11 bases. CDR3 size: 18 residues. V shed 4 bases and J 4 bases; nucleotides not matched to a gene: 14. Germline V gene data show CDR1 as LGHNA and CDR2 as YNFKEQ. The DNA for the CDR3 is TGTGCCAGCAGCCCCAAGGGGGACAGGGGGTATTCCGGCTATGGCTACACCTTC. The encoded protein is CASSPKGDRGYSGYGYTF.

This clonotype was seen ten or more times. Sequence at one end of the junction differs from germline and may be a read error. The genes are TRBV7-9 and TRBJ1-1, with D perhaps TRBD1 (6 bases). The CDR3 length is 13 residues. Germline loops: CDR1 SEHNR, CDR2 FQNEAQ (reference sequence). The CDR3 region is CASSSRGGTEAFF. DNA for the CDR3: TGCGCCAGCAGTTCCAGGGGAGGCACTGAAGCTTTCTTT.